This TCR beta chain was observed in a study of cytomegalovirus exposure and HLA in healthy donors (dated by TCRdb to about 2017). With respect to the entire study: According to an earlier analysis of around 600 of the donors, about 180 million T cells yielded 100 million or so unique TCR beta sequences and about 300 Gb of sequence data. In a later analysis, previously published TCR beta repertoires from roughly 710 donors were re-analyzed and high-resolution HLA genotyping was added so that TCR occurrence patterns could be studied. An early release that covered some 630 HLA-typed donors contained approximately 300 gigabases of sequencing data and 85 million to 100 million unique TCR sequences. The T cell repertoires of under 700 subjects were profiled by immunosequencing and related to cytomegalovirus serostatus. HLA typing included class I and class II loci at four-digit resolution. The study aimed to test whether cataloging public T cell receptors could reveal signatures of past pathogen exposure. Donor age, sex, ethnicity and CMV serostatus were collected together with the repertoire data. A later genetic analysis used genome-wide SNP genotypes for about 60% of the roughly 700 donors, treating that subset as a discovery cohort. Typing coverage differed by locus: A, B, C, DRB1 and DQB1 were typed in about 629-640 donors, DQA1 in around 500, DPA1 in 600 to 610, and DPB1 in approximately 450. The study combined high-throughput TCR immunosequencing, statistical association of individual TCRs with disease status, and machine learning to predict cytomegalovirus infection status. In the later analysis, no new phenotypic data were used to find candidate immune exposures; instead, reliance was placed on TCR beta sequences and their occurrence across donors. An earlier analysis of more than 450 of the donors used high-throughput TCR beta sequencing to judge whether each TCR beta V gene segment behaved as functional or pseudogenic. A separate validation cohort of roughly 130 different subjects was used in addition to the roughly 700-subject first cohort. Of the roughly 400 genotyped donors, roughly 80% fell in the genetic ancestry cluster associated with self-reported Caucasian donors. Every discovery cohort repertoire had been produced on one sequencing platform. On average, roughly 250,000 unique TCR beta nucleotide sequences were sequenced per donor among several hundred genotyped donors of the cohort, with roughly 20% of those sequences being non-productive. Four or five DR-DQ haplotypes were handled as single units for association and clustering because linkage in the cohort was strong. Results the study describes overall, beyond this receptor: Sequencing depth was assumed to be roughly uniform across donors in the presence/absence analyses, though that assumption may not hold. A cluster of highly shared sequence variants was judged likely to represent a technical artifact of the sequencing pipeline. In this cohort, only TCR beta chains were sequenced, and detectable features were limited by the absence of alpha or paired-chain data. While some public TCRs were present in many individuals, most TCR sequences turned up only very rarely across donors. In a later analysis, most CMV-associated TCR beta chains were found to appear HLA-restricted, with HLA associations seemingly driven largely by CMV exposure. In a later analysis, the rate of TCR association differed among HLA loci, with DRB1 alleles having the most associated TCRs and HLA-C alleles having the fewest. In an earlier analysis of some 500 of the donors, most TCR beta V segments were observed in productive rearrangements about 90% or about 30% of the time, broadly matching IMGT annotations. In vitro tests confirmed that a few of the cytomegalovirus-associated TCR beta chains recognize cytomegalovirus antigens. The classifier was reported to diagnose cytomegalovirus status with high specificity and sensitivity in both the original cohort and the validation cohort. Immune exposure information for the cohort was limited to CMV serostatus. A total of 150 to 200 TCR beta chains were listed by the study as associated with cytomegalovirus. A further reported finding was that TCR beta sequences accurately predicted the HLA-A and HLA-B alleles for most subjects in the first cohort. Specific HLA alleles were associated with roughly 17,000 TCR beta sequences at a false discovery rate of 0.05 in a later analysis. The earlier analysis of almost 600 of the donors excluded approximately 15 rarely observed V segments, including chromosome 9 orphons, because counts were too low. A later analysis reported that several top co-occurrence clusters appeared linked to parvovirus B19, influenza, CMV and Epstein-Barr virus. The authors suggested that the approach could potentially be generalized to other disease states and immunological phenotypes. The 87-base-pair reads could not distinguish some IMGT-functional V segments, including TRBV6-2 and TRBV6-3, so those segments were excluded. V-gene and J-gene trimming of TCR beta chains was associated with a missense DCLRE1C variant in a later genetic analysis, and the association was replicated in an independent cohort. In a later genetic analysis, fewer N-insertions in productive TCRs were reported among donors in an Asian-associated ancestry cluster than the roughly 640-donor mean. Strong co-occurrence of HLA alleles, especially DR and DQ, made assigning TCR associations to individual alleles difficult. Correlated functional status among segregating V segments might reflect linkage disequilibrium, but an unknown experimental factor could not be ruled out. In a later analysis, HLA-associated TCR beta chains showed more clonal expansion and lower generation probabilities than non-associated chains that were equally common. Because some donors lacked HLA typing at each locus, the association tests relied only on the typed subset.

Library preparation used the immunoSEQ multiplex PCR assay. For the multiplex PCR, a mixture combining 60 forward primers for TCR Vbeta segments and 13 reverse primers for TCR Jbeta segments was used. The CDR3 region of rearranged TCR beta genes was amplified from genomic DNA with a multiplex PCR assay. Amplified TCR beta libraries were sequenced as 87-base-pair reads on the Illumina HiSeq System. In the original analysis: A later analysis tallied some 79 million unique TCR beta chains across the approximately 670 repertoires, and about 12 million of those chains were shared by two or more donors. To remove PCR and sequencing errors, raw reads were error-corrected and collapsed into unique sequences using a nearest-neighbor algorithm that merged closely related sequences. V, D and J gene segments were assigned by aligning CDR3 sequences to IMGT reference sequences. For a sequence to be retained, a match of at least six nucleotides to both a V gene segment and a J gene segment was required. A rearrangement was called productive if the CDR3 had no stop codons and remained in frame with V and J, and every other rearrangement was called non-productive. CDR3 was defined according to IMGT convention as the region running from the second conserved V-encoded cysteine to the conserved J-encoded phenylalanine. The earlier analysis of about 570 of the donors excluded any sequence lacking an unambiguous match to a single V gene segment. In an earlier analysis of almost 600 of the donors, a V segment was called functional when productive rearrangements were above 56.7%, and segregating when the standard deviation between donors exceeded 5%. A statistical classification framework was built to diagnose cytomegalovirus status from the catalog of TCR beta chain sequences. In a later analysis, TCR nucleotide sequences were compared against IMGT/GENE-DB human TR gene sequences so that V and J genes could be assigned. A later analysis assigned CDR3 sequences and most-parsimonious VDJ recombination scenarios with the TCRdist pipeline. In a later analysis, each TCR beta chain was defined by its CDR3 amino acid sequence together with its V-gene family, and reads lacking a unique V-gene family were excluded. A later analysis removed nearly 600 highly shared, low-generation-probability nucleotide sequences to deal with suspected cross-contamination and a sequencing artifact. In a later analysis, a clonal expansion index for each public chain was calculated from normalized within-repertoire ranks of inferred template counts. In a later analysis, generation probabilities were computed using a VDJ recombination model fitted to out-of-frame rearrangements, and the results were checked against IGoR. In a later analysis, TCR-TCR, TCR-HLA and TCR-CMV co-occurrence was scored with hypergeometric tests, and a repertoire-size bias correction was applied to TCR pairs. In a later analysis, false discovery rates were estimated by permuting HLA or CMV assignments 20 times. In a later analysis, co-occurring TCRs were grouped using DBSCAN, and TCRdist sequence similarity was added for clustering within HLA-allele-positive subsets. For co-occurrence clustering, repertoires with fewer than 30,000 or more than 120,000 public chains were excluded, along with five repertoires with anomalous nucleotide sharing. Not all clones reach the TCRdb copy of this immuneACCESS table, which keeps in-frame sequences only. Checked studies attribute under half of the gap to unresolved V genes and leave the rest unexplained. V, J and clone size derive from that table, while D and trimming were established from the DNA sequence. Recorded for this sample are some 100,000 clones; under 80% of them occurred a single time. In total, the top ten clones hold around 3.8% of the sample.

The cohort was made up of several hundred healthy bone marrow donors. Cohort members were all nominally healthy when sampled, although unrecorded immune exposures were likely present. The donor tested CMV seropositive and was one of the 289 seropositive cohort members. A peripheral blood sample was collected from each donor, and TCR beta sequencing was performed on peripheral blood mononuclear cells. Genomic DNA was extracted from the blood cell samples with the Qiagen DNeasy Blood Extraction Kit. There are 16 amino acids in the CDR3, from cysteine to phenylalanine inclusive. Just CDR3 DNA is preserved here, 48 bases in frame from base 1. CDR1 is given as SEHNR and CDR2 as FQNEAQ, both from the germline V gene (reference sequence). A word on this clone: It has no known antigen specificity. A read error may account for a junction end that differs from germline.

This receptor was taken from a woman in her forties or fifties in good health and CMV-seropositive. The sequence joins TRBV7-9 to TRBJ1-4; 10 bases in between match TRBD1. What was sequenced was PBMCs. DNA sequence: TGTTCCAGCAGTTTTGCTTCCGGGACAGGGGATGAAAAACTGTTTTTT. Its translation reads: CSSSFASGTGDEKLFF.